This TCR beta chain derives from a study of metastatic and nonmetastatic thyroid tumors. No treatment had been given to any patient before thyroid surgery. This clone was seen at least ten times. What it recognizes is unknown. Additional DNA sequences in this sample encode the identical CDR3. TCRdb re-called clones from the PCR reads using MiXCR. The profile shows roughly 93,000 clones, roughly an eighth of them singletons. General study points: Benign nodules were reported to have significantly lower TCR beta diversity than malignant thyroid tumors, in blood and tumor.

Source material: blood. This clonotype was obtained from a female donor with papillary thyroid cancer or a benign thyroid nodule (not recorded which). Some clones in this sample may be carry-over from other donors' samples.

The DNA of the CDR3 is TGTGCCAGCAGTCAAAACCACAGGCCCCCCTACGAGCAGTACTTC. Translated: CASSQNHRPPYEQYF. The chain joins TRBV28 to TRBJ2-7; the D gene is possibly TRBD1 (5 bases). Germline assignment: CDR1 MDHEN and CDR2 SYDVKM. The CDR3 consists of 15 residues. V gave up 5 bases and J gave up 2 bases, with 16 bases separating them.